The 8 T cell receptor beta chains in this list originate from one sample, sequenced in a study of T cell changes during pregnancy in multiple sclerosis. Clones were sequenced by immunoSEQ multiplex PCR, and TCRdb holds only the in-frame ones, with some missing. The repertoire holds fewer than 12,000 clones, roughly 91% seen once, with 4% to 6% in the top ten. The sequenced sample was CD8+ T cells from peripheral blood mononuclear cells, obtained in the first trimester of pregnancy. Receptors originate from a female donor in good health, enrolled as a control in a pregnancy study.

V gene TRBV30 combines with J gene TRBJ1-1; D is uncertain. Germline V CDR1 and CDR2: GTSNPN, SVGIG (reference sequence). V was trimmed by 2 bases and J by 11 bases, leaving 12 bases between them. CDR3 length: 11 amino acids. Written as DNA, the CDR3 is TGTGCCTGGAGTTCCGGCCTCGGGGCTTTCTTT. It codes for CAWSSGLGAFF. Looking up the rest from reference TRBV30 and TRBJ1-1 gives the full variable domain: SQTIHQWPATLVQPVGSPLSLECTVEGTSNPNLYWYRQAAGRGLQLLFYSVGIGQISSEVPQNLSASRPQDRQFILSSKKLLLSDSGFYLCAWSSGLGAFFGQGTRLTVV.

This clone was detected once. The rearrangement links TRBV4-1 to TRBJ2-7, with 7 bases identical to TRBD1. This CDR3 comprises 16 residues. V trimming: 4 bases; J trimming: 2 bases; junction bases outside the gene matches: 11. CDR1 MGHRA and CDR2 YSYEKL come from the germline V gene. The CDR3 is CASSPSGVGGTYEQYF. The CDR3 coding sequence is TGCGCCAGCAGCCCTTCTGGAGTAGGGGGCACCTACGAGCAGTACTTC.

CDR3 residues: CASSIGPNRDYTEAFF. CDR3 DNA: TGTGCCAGTAGTATAGGACCAAACAGGGATTACACTGAAGCTTTCTTT. The chain has TRBV19 and TRBJ1-1; weak D call: TRBD1 (6 bases). The CDR3 sequence is 16 residues long. The V and J ends lost 1 base and 3 bases respectively, with 15 bases between them. In germline, CDR1 is LNHDA, CDR2 SQIVND (reference sequence).

This chain links TRBV13 with TRBJ1-2; D is unresolved. The CDR3 is made up of 14 amino acids. Germline CDR1 and CDR2: PRHDT and FYEKMQ (reference sequence). V shed 0 bases and J shed 1 base, with 6 bases lying between them. The CDR3 sequence is CASSLGTVNYGYTF. CDR3 sequence (DNA): TGTGCCAGCAGCTTAGGTACAGTTAACTATGGCTACACCTTC.

The rearrangement links TRBV6-5 to TRBJ2-7; 10 bases map to TRBD2. The germline gives CDR1 MNHEY, CDR2 SVGAGI. V lost 6 bases to trimming and J lost 3 bases; unmatched junction nucleotides: 5. CDR3 size: 14 residues. CDR3 sequence reads: CASSGTSASYEQYF. The CDR3 DNA reads as TGTGCCAGCAGCGGGACTAGCGCGAGCTACGAGCAGTACTTC.

The chain is built from TRBV18 and TRBJ1-1; 7 nucleotides line up with TRBD1. The ends lost 4 bases at V and 7 bases at J; junction bases unmatched: 12. Germline V lookup: CDR1 KGHSH, CDR2 LQKENI. The CDR3 is made up of 15 amino acids. CDR3 in amino acids: CASSQTDRAGLEAFF. The DNA of the CDR3 is TGTGCCAGCTCACAAACCGACAGGGCCGGACTTGAAGCTTTCTTT.

This rearrangement joins TRBV4-3 to TRBJ2-1; maybe TRBD1 (6 bases). Germline CDR1 is LGHNA and CDR2 is YSLEER. The ends were cut back, 2 bases at V and 4 bases at J, with 18 bases in the middle. The CDR3 totals 17 residues. CDR3 residues: CASSQRGTGTLYNEQFF. CDR3 sequence (DNA): TGCGCCAGCAGCCAAAGGGGAACCGGGACACTTTACAATGAGCAGTTCTTC.

The chain employs TRBV18 and TRBJ2-2; 7 bases are shared with TRBD1. The V segment lost 3 bases and the J segment 5 bases; nucleotides outside the gene matches: 3. CDR1 is KGHSH and CDR2 is LQKENI in the germline V gene. This CDR3 is 14 amino acids long. This CDR3 reads CASSPAGGTGELFF. Here the CDR3 DNA reads TGTGCCAGCTCACCTGCAGGGGGTACCGGGGAGCTGTTTTTT.